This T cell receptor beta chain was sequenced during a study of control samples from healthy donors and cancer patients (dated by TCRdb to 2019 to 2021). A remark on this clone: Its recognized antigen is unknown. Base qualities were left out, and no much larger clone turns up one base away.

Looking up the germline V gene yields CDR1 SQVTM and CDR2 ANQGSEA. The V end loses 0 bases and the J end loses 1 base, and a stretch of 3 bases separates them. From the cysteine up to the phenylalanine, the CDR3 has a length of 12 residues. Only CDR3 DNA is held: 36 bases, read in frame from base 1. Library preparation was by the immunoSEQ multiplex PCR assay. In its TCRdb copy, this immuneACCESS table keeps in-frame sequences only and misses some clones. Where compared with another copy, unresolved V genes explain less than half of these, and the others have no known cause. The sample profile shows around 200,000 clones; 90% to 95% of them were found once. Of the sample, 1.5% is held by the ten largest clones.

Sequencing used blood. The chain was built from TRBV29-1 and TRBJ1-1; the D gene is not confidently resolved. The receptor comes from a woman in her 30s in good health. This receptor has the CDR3 CSVEEGNTEAFF. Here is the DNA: TGCAGCGTTGAAGAGGGGAACACTGAAGCTTTCTTT.